The clone carrying this T cell receptor (beta chain) was seen at least ten times. As yet, its antigen is unknown. This CDR3 has 14 residues. V was trimmed by 6 bases and J by 5 bases, leaving 17 bases between them. Per germline, CDR1 DFQATT and CDR2 SNEGSKA (reference sequence). This specimen belongs to a study of T cells in Graves' hyperthyroidism and ophthalmopathy. Findings and limits, study-wide: Appearing also in blood were most of the thyroid clonotypes expanded above 0.001.

Researchers amplified the TCR beta CDR3 regions from RNA transcripts. First-round RT-PCR with HTBI primers amplified the TCR CDR3 region. TCRdb re-analysed the multiplex PCR reads in MiXCR, keeping a single row per CDR3 protein. Here the sample spans around 190,000 distinct CDR3 sequences, roughly 17% being singletons. The TCR originated in a woman in her forties or fifties with Graves' hyperthyroidism. V gene TRBV20-1 combines with J gene TRBJ1-5; a weak D match, TRBD1 (6 bases). Sequencing input: blood. This CDR3 is CSANDRIGDQPQHF. The CDR3, as DNA: TGCAGTGCCAACGACAGGATCGGAGATCAGCCCCAGCATTTT.